This TCR beta chain was recorded in a study of cytomegalovirus exposure and HLA in healthy donors. Study-wide results and caveats: Follow-up analysis found HLA locus-dependent TCR association rates, highest for DRB1 and lowest for HLA-C. Indistinguishable V segments, including TRBV6-2 and TRBV6-3, were excluded.

The CDR3 totals 14 residues. CDR1 and CDR2 from the germline V gene are MNHEY and SVGAGI. V shed 6 bases and J 4 bases; nucleotides not matched to a gene: 8. This clone was seen a few times. Its antigen is not identified. PCR was performed using 60 Vbeta and 13 Jbeta primers. This table comes from immunoSEQ multiplex PCR, and its TCRdb copy is limited to in-frame clones, with some not included. This table holds some 150,000 clones, 65% to 75% found once. The rearrangement joins TRBV6-5 to TRBJ2-5, with 7 bases fitting TRBD1. Sequenced: PBMCs. The clonotype originates from a young man in good health and CMV-seronegative. CDR3: CASRPGQRGETQYF. For the CDR3, the DNA is TGTGCCAGCAGACCGGGACAGAGGGGAGAGACCCAGTACTTC.